Presented here are 6 T cell receptor beta chains from one specimen sequenced in a study of T cells in Graves' hyperthyroidism and ophthalmopathy. The TCR beta CDR3 regions underwent amplification using RNA transcripts as the source. Primed by the HTBI set, a first-round RT-PCR was run on the TCR CDR3. TCRdb re-derived calls from the multiplex PCR reads in MiXCR, one entry per CDR3 protein. This table has roughly 380,000 distinct CDR3 sequences, about 13% appearing once. Sequencing was carried out using blood. Receptors originate from a woman aged 18-29 years with Graves' hyperthyroidism.

The J gene is TRBJ1-2, the V gene TRBV18, with D unclear. Germline V gene sequence: CDR1 KGHSH, CDR2 LQKENI. This CDR3 spans 14 amino acids. Trimming took 3 bases from V and 2 from J, leaving 10 bases between them. This chain's CDR3 is CASSPESANYGYTF. In DNA, the CDR3 is TGTGCCAGCTCACCGGAGAGCGCCAACTATGGCTACACCTTC.

This clonotype appeared many times. The chain employs TRBV20-1 and TRBJ2-7, with no clear D. V was pared by 3 bases and J by 3 bases, with 6 bases between. This CDR3 contains 11 residues. The germline V gene has CDR1 DFQATT and CDR2 SNEGSKA (reference sequence). The CDR3 region has the DNA TGCAGTGCTAGCCCTGTCTACGAGCAGTACTTC. Translating it yields CSASPVYEQYF.

The table lists this clonotype with a few counts. The rearrangement joins TRBV27 to TRBJ1-6; D is perhaps TRBD1 (6 bases). This CDR3 is 14 amino acids long. Trimming removed 2 bases from V and 9 bases from J, with 11 bases in between. From germline, CDR1 is MNHEY and CDR2 SMNVEV (reference sequence). The CDR3 here is CASSLRGASSPLHF. The DNA for the CDR3 is TGTGCCAGCAGTTTACGGGGGGCGAGTTCACCCCTCCACTTT.

The chain uses TRBV2 and TRBJ2-3, with 8 positions matching TRBD2. The CDR3 is made up of 15 amino acids. Germline V gives CDR1 SNHLY, CDR2 FYNNEI. The V gene end was trimmed by 7 bases and the J gene end by 1 base; junction bases not matched to a gene: 7. CDR3 residues: CASISSGRGTDTQYF. The CDR3 bases are TGTGCCAGCATCTCCAGCGGGAGAGGCACAGATACGCAGTATTTT.

The chain links TRBV3-1 to TRBJ2-5; 9 bases match TRBD2. After removal of 0 bases from V and 4 bases from J, the junction contained 18 bases not matched to a gene. CDR1 LGHDT and CDR2 YNNKEL come from the germline V gene (reference sequence). The CDR3 spans 20 residues. CDR3 loop: CASSQDALAGTSEVLETQYF. The CDR3 region has the DNA TGTGCCAGCAGCCAAGATGCTCTAGCGGGAACGAGCGAAGTGCTAGAGACCCAGTACTTC.

This clonotype came up a few times. J is TRBJ2-5 and V is TRBV3-1; 8 bases fit TRBD2. V was clipped by 3 bases and J by 1 base; unmatched bases: 4. This CDR3 is 15 amino acids long. CDR1 is LGHDT, CDR2 YNNKEL, per germline (reference sequence). CDR3 residues: CASSQGSGIQETQYF. The DNA of the CDR3 is TGTGCCAGCAGCCAGGGTAGCGGGATCCAAGAGACCCAGTACTTC.